This T cell receptor (beta chain) was captured by sequencing in a study of breast tumors, draining lymph nodes, adjacent tissues. One entry per CDR3 protein results from TCRdb running MiXCR on the multiplex PCR reads. The sample has some 140,000 distinct CDR3 sequences; 21% are singletons. This clonotype has a count of ten or more. The target antigen is unknown. The CDR3 totals 14 residues. Germline V gene data show CDR1 as SGHRS and CDR2 as YFSETQ. V was pared by 4 bases and J by 4 bases, with 12 bases between. The lymph nodes were axillary draining lymph nodes from breast cancer patients. General observations from the study: Compared with lymph nodes, tumors were less diverse; compared with nontumor tissue, more. Data fit most tumor T cells coming from lymph node, expanding in tumor. Tumor T cell lymph node origin was a supported hypothesis, not proven.

The TCR comes from a female donor with breast cancer. Some clones in this sample may be carry-over from other donors' samples. The source material was axillary lymph node tissue. The genes are TRBV5-1 and TRBJ1-3, with a weak D call TRBD1 (6 bases). CDR3 DNA sequence: TGCGCCAGCAGCGACACAGGGTCGGGAAACACCATATATTTT. Amino acids: CASSDTGSGNTIYF.